This T cell receptor beta chain originates from a study of siplizumab effects on memory and regulatory T cells. Whole-study results and caveats: No more than a minor fraction of alloreactive clones could be traced back to unstimulated subsets. The study found naive T cells seemingly more diverse than memory cells and seemingly major alloresponse contributors.

As to this clone: What it binds is not known.

Around 100,000 TCR templates per sample were assayed. Only in-frame clones appear in the TCRdb table, and some are missing; sequencing was by immunoSEQ multiplex PCR. The data contain under 110,000 clones, nearly 95% of them singletons. The CDR3 sequence is 15 residues long. Germline assignment: CDR1 SGDLS and CDR2 YYNGEE. With V trimmed by 4 bases and J by 3 bases, 6 bases remained unmatched. This receptor was taken from a human donor in good health. The sequenced sample consisted of non-Treg CD4+ T cells sorted from blood. The chain joins TRBV9 to TRBJ2-1; 8 bases agree with TRBD2. The CDR3 DNA reads as TGTGCCAGCAGCTCATTAGCGGGGAACTACAATGAGCAGTTCTTC. Its translation is CASSSLAGNYNEQFF.